Listed below are T cell receptor beta chains from one sample, sequenced in a study of blood T cell repertoires in COVID-19. Sequenced by immunoSEQ multiplex PCR; TCRdb stores in-frame clones only, minus some. The sample gives approximately 120,000 clones, around three quarters of which show up once; roughly 4% is in the top ten. The sequencing input was peripheral blood. These receptors originate from a human donor in a cohort sampled during active or convalescent COVID-19. CDR3s include the opening cysteine and the closing phenylalanine or tryptophan. Each record gives: V gene, CDR3 length, J gene, D gene, clone size, CDR3 DNA, CDR3 protein. The D gene is left open where the match is weak. Size is stated for part of the rows, as once, few or many counts, or as a class when the clone is expanded.

V gene: TRBV2
CDR3 length: 13
J gene: TRBJ2-4
D gene: -
clone size: -
CDR3 DNA: TGTGCCAGCAGTGTCCCAGGCAAAAACATTCAGTACTTC
CDR3 protein: CASSVPGKNIQYF

V gene: TRBV5-1
CDR3 length: 16
J gene: TRBJ2-4
D gene: -
clone size: -
CDR3 DNA: TGCGCCAGCAGCACCGAAGCGGGTCATCTCCGGGGCATTCAGTACTTC
CDR3 protein: CASSTEAGHLRGIQYF

V gene: TRBV24-1
CDR3 length: 14
J gene: TRBJ1-2
D gene: TRBD1
clone size: -
CDR3 DNA: TGTGCCACCAGTGATGAATGGACAGGGAACGGCTACACCTTC
CDR3 protein: CATSDEWTGNGYTF

V gene: TRBV4-1
CDR3 length: 18
J gene: TRBJ1-5
D gene: -
clone size: medium-sized
CDR3 DNA: TGCGCCAGCAGCCATCCTGTCCCGGGGGGCTATAGCAATCAGCCCCAGCATTTT
CDR3 protein: CASSHPVPGGYSNQPQHF

V gene: TRBV6-1
CDR3 length: 16
J gene: TRBJ1-2
D gene: -
clone size: -
CDR3 DNA: TGTGCCAGCAGTGAAAGGATGGGGGCTACCAACTATGGCTACACCTTC
CDR3 protein: CASSERMGATNYGYTF

V gene: TRBV19
CDR3 length: 16
J gene: TRBJ1-5
D gene: -
clone size: -
CDR3 DNA: TGTGCCAGTACCGCCCTTTCGACAGGTCGGGGCCAGCCCCAGCATTTT
CDR3 protein: CASTALSTGRGQPQHF

V gene: TRBV10-3
CDR3 length: 17
J gene: TRBJ1-2
D gene: -
clone size: many
CDR3 DNA: TGTGCCATCAGTGAGACCCAGTCGGGCAGGGAAAACTATGGCTACACCTTC
CDR3 protein: CAISETQSGRENYGYTF

V gene: TRBV6-2/TRBV6-3
CDR3 length: 19
J gene: TRBJ1-2
D gene: TRBD1
clone size: -
CDR3 DNA: TGTGCCAGCAGCCTACCCGGGACAGGGTCAATCCCGGCTGGGTATGGCTACACCTTC
CDR3 protein: CASSLPGTGSIPAGYGYTF

V gene: TRBV28
CDR3 length: 20
J gene: TRBJ2-1
D gene: TRBD2
clone size: -
CDR3 DNA: TGTGCCAGCAGCCCTGGGAAAGGGGCGGGAGGTCTTTGGACCTACAATGAGCAGTTCTTC
CDR3 protein: CASSPGKGAGGLWTYNEQFF

V gene: TRBV29-1
CDR3 length: 16
J gene: TRBJ2-3
D gene: TRBD1
clone size: -
CDR3 DNA: TGCAGCGCAATGGGACAGGATTTGTCTAGCACAGATACGCAGTATTTT
CDR3 protein: CSAMGQDLSSTDTQYF

V gene: TRBV7-2
CDR3 length: 14
J gene: TRBJ1-2
D gene: -
clone size: once
CDR3 DNA: TGTGCCAGCAGCTTGGGCAGGGGAAACTATGGCTACACCTTC
CDR3 protein: CASSLGRGNYGYTF

V gene: TRBV2
CDR3 length: 14
J gene: TRBJ1-2
D gene: TRBD1
clone size: -
CDR3 DNA: TGTGCCAGCAGTGGATCGACAGGGAGCGATGGCTACACCTTC
CDR3 protein: CASSGSTGSDGYTF

V gene: TRBV7-9
CDR3 length: 19
J gene: TRBJ2-1
D gene: TRBD2
clone size: -
CDR3 DNA: TGTGCCAGCAGCTTAAGCTTCATAGTGTTCGGGACTAGTCACAATGAGCAGTTCTTC
CDR3 protein: CASSLSFIVFGTSHNEQFF

V gene: TRBV20-1
CDR3 length: 15
J gene: TRBJ2-3
D gene: TRBD2
clone size: -
CDR3 DNA: TGCAGTGCTAGTAAAGTCAGCGGGGGAAGAGATACGCAGTATTTT
CDR3 protein: CSASKVSGGRDTQYF

V gene: TRBV4-1
CDR3 length: 17
J gene: TRBJ2-1
D gene: TRBD2
clone size: -
CDR3 DNA: TGCGCCAGCAGCAAAGGAAGGGCGAGCGGGGCATACAATGAGCAGTTCTTC
CDR3 protein: CASSKGRASGAYNEQFF

V gene: TRBV19
CDR3 length: 15
J gene: TRBJ2-7
D gene: TRBD2
clone size: -
CDR3 DNA: TGTGCCAGTAGTCCCCGGGCTAGCGGCCCTGAGGAGCAGTACTTC
CDR3 protein: CASSPRASGPEEQYF

V gene: TRBV14
CDR3 length: 14
J gene: TRBJ2-7
D gene: -
clone size: -
CDR3 DNA: TGTGCCAGCAGCTCCGGTCCGGGGGTGGACGAGCAGTACTTC
CDR3 protein: CASSSGPGVDEQYF

V gene: TRBV28
CDR3 length: 15
J gene: TRBJ2-5
D gene: TRBD1
clone size: -
CDR3 DNA: TGTGCCAGCAGGGTAACAGGGGGCCGTATAGAGACCCAGTACTTC
CDR3 protein: CASRVTGGRIETQYF

V gene: TRBV7-2
CDR3 length: 15
J gene: TRBJ1-2
D gene: -
clone size: -
CDR3 DNA: TGTGCCAGCAGCACGTGGGACATTTTCCCTAGGGGCTACACCTTC
CDR3 protein: CASSTWDIFPRGYTF

V gene: TRBV19
CDR3 length: 16
J gene: TRBJ2-3
D gene: TRBD2
clone size: few
CDR3 DNA: TGTGCCAGTAATGAGGGTGGTAGCGGGTTCACAGATACGCAGTATTTT
CDR3 protein: CASNEGGSGFTDTQYF

V gene: TRBV15
CDR3 length: 15
J gene: TRBJ1-3
D gene: -
clone size: -
CDR3 DNA: TGTGCCACCAGCAGAGACAGGGCTTCTGGAAACACCATATATTTT
CDR3 protein: CATSRDRASGNTIYF

V gene: TRBV14
CDR3 length: 15
J gene: TRBJ1-5
D gene: TRBD1
clone size: -
CDR3 DNA: TGTGCCAGCAGCCTTTTGGGACAGGGTTCTCAGCCCCAGCATTTT
CDR3 protein: CASSLLGQGSQPQHF

V gene: TRBV15
CDR3 length: 14
J gene: TRBJ1-5
D gene: -
clone size: -
CDR3 DNA: TGTGCCACCAGTAAGGGAGGGGTCCGTCAGCCCCAGCATTTT
CDR3 protein: CATSKGGVRQPQHF

V gene: TRBV29-1
CDR3 length: 12
J gene: TRBJ1-1
D gene: -
clone size: -
CDR3 DNA: TGCAGCGTTCTCCAGGTGAACACTGAAGCTTTCTTT
CDR3 protein: CSVLQVNTEAFF

V gene: TRBV18
CDR3 length: 15
J gene: TRBJ1-1
D gene: -
clone size: -
CDR3 DNA: TGTGCCAGCTCACCCTTCAGGGCCATGAACACTGAAGCTTTCTTT
CDR3 protein: CASSPFRAMNTEAFF

V gene: TRBV10-2
CDR3 length: 17
J gene: TRBJ2-7
D gene: TRBD2
clone size: few
CDR3 DNA: TGCGCCAGCAGTGATAGGGGCGGGAGGTACCATAGTAACGAGCAGTACTTC
CDR3 protein: CASSDRGGRYHSNEQYF

V gene: TRBV4-1
CDR3 length: 12
J gene: TRBJ2-7
D gene: TRBD2
clone size: medium-sized
CDR3 DNA: TGCGCCAGCAGCCTCCACGGGACTAACCAGTACTTC
CDR3 protein: CASSLHGTNQYF

V gene: TRBV7-9
CDR3 length: 15
J gene: TRBJ2-7
D gene: TRBD1
clone size: -
CDR3 DNA: TGTGCCAGCAGCCAAAGACAGGGGGCTTTCTACGAGCAGTACTTC
CDR3 protein: CASSQRQGAFYEQYF

V gene: TRBV5-4
CDR3 length: 14
J gene: TRBJ2-2
D gene: -
clone size: -
CDR3 DNA: TGTGCCAGCAGGGGAACAGGGAGTAAAGGGGAGCTGTTTTTT
CDR3 protein: CASRGTGSKGELFF

V gene: TRBV2
CDR3 length: 14
J gene: TRBJ2-1
D gene: -
clone size: -
CDR3 DNA: TGTGCCTTCAGGGGACGGAGCTCCTACAATGAGCAGTTCTTC
CDR3 protein: CAFRGRSSYNEQFF

V gene: TRBV7-8
CDR3 length: 17
J gene: TRBJ1-1
D gene: -
clone size: -
CDR3 DNA: TGTGCCAGCAGCCTCCACGACCCGGGTCGGGGTTATACTGAAGCTTTCTTT
CDR3 protein: CASSLHDPGRGYTEAFF

V gene: TRBV18
CDR3 length: 13
J gene: TRBJ2-7
D gene: -
clone size: -
CDR3 DNA: TGTGCCAGCTCACCCGACAGGTCTATGCCGCAGTACTTC
CDR3 protein: CASSPDRSMPQYF

V gene: TRBV7-9
CDR3 length: 12
J gene: TRBJ2-3
D gene: -
clone size: -
CDR3 DNA: TGTGCCAGCGCCCCGAGCCGGGATACGCAGTATTTT
CDR3 protein: CASAPSRDTQYF

V gene: TRBV7-3
CDR3 length: 14
J gene: TRBJ2-1
D gene: -
clone size: few
CDR3 DNA: TGTGCCAGCAGCTTTGGGGGAGGCTTAAATGAGCAGTTCTTC
CDR3 protein: CASSFGGGLNEQFF

V gene: TRBV5-6
CDR3 length: 15
J gene: TRBJ2-7
D gene: -
clone size: -
CDR3 DNA: TGTGCCAGCAGCTTGGGTTTGTACACCTTCTACGAGCAGTACTTC
CDR3 protein: CASSLGLYTFYEQYF

V gene: TRBV13
CDR3 length: 17
J gene: TRBJ1-1
D gene: TRBD1
clone size: -
CDR3 DNA: TGTGCCAGCAGCACGCGGACAGGGGGCTTTCGGAACACTGAAGCTTTCTTT
CDR3 protein: CASSTRTGGFRNTEAFF

V gene: TRBV18
CDR3 length: 21
J gene: TRBJ2-7
D gene: TRBD2
clone size: once
CDR3 DNA: TGTGCCAGCTCACCATTCGGGGTCGGACTAGCGAACCCACGTTCCTCATACGAGCAGTACTTC
CDR3 protein: CASSPFGVGLANPRSSYEQYF

V gene: TRBV7-2
CDR3 length: 15
J gene: TRBJ2-7
D gene: TRBD2
clone size: -
CDR3 DNA: TGTGCCAGCAGCTGGGGACTAGCCGCCCCCTACGAGCAGTACTTC
CDR3 protein: CASSWGLAAPYEQYF

V gene: TRBV7-2
CDR3 length: 15
J gene: TRBJ2-2
D gene: -
clone size: -
CDR3 DNA: TGTGCCAGCAGCCTAAAGACTAGTTCCACCGGGGAGCTGTTTTTT
CDR3 protein: CASSLKTSSTGELFF

V gene: TRBV27
CDR3 length: 13
J gene: TRBJ2-3
D gene: -
clone size: -
CDR3 DNA: TGTGCCAGCAGTTTACGGGTCACAGATACGCAGTATTTT
CDR3 protein: CASSLRVTDTQYF

V gene: TRBV11-2
CDR3 length: 16
J gene: TRBJ2-2
D gene: TRBD1
clone size: few
CDR3 DNA: TGTGCCAGCAGCTTAGCGGGACAGGGAGTGGGCGGGGAGCTGTTTTTT
CDR3 protein: CASSLAGQGVGGELFF

V gene: TRBV5-4
CDR3 length: 15
J gene: TRBJ2-3
D gene: -
clone size: -
CDR3 DNA: TGTGCCAGCAGCTTAGTGGGAGCTGGCACAGATACGCAGTATTTT
CDR3 protein: CASSLVGAGTDTQYF

V gene: TRBV7-3
CDR3 length: 17
J gene: TRBJ2-6
D gene: TRBD1
clone size: -
CDR3 DNA: TGTGCCAGCAGCTCCTTGGACAGGGGTTCGGGGGCCAACGTCCTGACTTTC
CDR3 protein: CASSSLDRGSGANVLTF